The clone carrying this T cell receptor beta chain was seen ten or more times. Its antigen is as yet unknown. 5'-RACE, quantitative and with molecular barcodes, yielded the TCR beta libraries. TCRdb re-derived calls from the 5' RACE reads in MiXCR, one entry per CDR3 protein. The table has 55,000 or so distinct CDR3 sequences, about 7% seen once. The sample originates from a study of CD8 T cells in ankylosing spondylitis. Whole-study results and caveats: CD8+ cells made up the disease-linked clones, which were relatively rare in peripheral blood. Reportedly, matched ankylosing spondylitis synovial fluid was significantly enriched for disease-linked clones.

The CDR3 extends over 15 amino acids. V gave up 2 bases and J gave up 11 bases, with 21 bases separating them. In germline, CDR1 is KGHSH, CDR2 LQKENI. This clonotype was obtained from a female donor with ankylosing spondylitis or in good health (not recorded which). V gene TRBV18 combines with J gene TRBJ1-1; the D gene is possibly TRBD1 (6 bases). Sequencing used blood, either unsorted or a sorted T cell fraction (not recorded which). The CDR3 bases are TGTGCCAGCTCACCAGGCGCAGGGACCGGGACACTCGCTTTCTTT. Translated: CASSPGAGTGTLAFF.